This T cell receptor (beta chain) was obtained from a study of blood T cell repertoires in COVID-19. At the level of the study: Whether acute or convalescent, the COVID-19 samples came from the United States, Italy and Spain. The cDNA or gDNA used as material had been derived from T cells, B-cell-depleted T cells, or PBMCs.

As originally analysed: Reference gene primer amplification in the assay estimated nucleated cell counts. The repertoire was sequenced with immunoSEQ multiplex PCR; TCRdb's copy has only in-frame clones and lacks some. The V and J calls and clone size were taken over from that table, and D and trimming were inferred from the DNA. This table holds some 100,000 clones, around 89% found once. The clonotype originates from a human donor in a cohort sampled during active COVID-19. Sequencing input: peripheral blood.

CDR3 in amino acids: CASSENRGIGNTIYF. CDR3 DNA sequence: TGTGCCAGCAGTGAGAACAGGGGTATAGGAAACACCATATATTTT. The chain combines TRBV2 with TRBJ1-3, with 7 nucleotides matching TRBD1. Per the germline V gene, CDR1 is SNHLY and CDR2 is FYNNEI. V shed 3 bases, J shed 4 bases, and the junction held 6 bases outside the gene matches. This CDR3 is built from 15 residues.